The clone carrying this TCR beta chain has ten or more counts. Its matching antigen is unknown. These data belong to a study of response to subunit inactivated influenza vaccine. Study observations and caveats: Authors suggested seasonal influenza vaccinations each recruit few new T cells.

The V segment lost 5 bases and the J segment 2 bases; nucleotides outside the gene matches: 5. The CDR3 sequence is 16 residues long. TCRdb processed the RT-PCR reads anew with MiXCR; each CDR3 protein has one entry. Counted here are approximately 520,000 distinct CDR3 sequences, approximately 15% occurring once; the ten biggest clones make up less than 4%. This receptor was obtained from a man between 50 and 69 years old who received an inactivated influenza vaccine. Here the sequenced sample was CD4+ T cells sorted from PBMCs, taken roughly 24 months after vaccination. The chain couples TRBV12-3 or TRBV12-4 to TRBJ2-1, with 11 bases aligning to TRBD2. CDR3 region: CASSPVLAGAYNEQFF. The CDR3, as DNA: TGTGCCAGCAGTCCCGTACTAGCGGGAGCCTACAATGAGCAGTTCTTC.